The sequence of this T cell receptor beta chain was determined in a study of Graves' ophthalmopathy and Graves' hyperthyroidism. Across the whole study: Peripheral blood was collected at initial diagnosis, before any treatment.

Trimming cost V 7 bases and J 0 bases, with 21 bases left between them. The CDR3 is 17 amino acids. Study-level points and caveats: For predicting ophthalmopathy progression, the model had about 71% sensitivity and nearly 75% specificity.

Amplification targeted the TCR beta CDR3 regions, with RNA transcripts as the source material. Second-round multiplex PCR followed a first-round RT-PCR using HTBI primers. TCRdb independently ran MiXCR on the multiplex PCR reads; one entry per CDR3 protein. The repertoire holds 400,000 or so distinct CDR3 sequences, with 15% to 19% as singletons. This clonotype was counted ten times or more. Its antigen is currently unknown. V and J are TRBV12-3 or TRBV12-4 and TRBJ1-1, with D perhaps matching TRBD1 (6 bases). This receptor was taken from a woman aged 18-29 years with stable Graves' hyperthyroidism. Input material: peripheral blood. CDR3 in amino acids: CASTLFQGCTMNTEAFF. The CDR3, as DNA: TGTGCCAGCACCCTATTCCAGGGGTGCACCATGAACACTGAAGCTTTCTTT.